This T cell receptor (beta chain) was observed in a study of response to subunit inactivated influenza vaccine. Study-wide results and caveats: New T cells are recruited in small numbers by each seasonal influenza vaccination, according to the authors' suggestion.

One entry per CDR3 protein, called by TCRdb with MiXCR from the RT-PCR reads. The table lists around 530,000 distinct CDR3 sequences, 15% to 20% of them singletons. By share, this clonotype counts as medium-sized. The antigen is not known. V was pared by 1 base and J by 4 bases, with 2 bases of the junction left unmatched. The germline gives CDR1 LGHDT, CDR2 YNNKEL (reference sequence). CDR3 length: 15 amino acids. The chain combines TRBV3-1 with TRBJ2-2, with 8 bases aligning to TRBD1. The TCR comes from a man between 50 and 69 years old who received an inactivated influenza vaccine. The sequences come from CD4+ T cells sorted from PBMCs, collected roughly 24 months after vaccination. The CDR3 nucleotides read TGTGCCAGCAGCCAAGTGACAGGGGCCACCGGGGAGCTGTTTTTT. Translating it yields CASSQVTGATGELFF.